These 18 T cell receptor beta chains share one sample of origin, sequenced in a study of shared clonotypes between healthy human individuals (TCRdb year 2020). The library was produced with the immunoSEQ multiplex PCR assay. Imported from immuneACCESS, the table was reduced by TCRdb to in-frame sequences with V and J called. These copies leave out some clones; in studies compared against another copy, an unresolved V gene accounts for under half, and the cause of the remainder is not known. The sample table records hundreds of thousands of clones; roughly 77% of these occur just once. The ten largest clones take up 13% of the sample. Sequenced input: PBMCs. These receptors all come from a woman between 40 and 55 years old in good health. Some clones in this sample may be carry-over from other donors' samples.

The rearrangement uses TRBV4-3 and TRBJ2-3; TRBD2 matches 9 bases. The J segment lost 5 bases and the V segment lost 2 bases, leaving 8 bases of the junction unmatched. Per the germline V gene, CDR1 is LGHNA and CDR2 is YSLEER. This CDR3 contains 16 residues. CDR3 nucleotides: TGCGCCAGCAGCCAATCAGTAGCGGGAGTGGAAGATACGCAGTATTTT. Residues: CASSQSVAGVEDTQYF.

The chain uses TRBV28 and TRBJ2-1; no clear D. V lost 3 bases to trimming and J lost 6 bases, with 9 bases between them. Germline loops: CDR1 MDHEN, CDR2 SYDVKM. CDR3 length: 13 amino acids. In nucleotides, the CDR3 is TGTGCCAGCAGTTTGCAACAGTCCAATGAGCAGTTCTTC. This sequence encodes CASSLQQSNEQFF.

The table lists this clone with a few counts. The chain couples TRBV5-6 to TRBJ1-1, with D possibly TRBD1 on 5 matching bases. Deletions cut 3 bases from V and 1 base from J, with 13 bases between. Germline lookup yields CDR1 SGHDT and CDR2 YYEEEE. The CDR3 length is 15 residues. The CDR3 loop is CASSSRGVGNTEAFF. CDR3 bases: TGTGCCAGCAGCTCGAGAGGGGTTGGGAACACTGAAGCTTTCTTT.

V is TRBV5-1 and J is TRBJ2-3; 7 bases are shared with TRBD2. Germline V gene sequence: CDR1 SGHRS, CDR2 YFSETQ. This CDR3 contains 16 residues. V dropped 4 bases and J dropped 0; count of bases not matched to a gene: 8. In nucleotides, the CDR3 is TGCGCCAGCAGCGGAGCTAGCGGTGCTAGCACAGATACGCAGTATTTT. Protein: CASSGASGASTDTQYF.

The V gene is TRBV7-3, the J gene TRBJ2-1, with TRBD2 matching over 10 bases. V was clipped by 0 bases and J by 9 bases; unmatched bases: 17. The germline V gene encodes CDR1 SGHTA and CDR2 FQGTGA. This CDR3 has 19 amino acids. This CDR3 is CASSLTPTGPSGSGGEQFF. CDR3 in DNA: TGTGCCAGCAGCTTAACCCCGACAGGCCCTAGCGGGAGTGGTGGTGAGCAGTTCTTC.

This clone was found many times. Here the CDR3 reads CSVDQGDGDEQYF. The CDR3 nucleotides read TGCAGCGTTGACCAGGGCGACGGCGACGAGCAGTACTTC. This chain joins TRBV29-1 and TRBJ2-7; D may be TRBD1 (5 bases). V gave up 3 bases and J gave up 5 bases, with 14 bases separating them. The CDR3 consists of 13 residues. The V gene's germline CDR1 is SQVTM and CDR2 ANQGSEA.

This chain uses TRBV2 with TRBJ2-7; 11 bases are a match to TRBD1. Germline CDR1 and CDR2: SNHLY and FYNNEI. V shed 6 bases, J shed 8 bases, and the junction held 3 bases outside the gene matches. The CDR3 has 12 residues. The CDR3 sequence: CASSGTGGQQYF. The CDR3, as DNA: TGTGCCAGCAGCGGGACAGGGGGTCAGCAGTACTTC.

The chain couples TRBV10-3 to TRBJ2-1, with a weak D call TRBD1 (5 bases). The CDR3 is made up of 16 amino acids. In germline, CDR1 is ENHRY, CDR2 SYGVKD. The V end was cut by 0 bases, the J end by 4 bases, with 13 bases between. CDR3 protein: CAISESTANVYNEQFF. The CDR3, as DNA: TGTGCCATCAGTGAGTCGACAGCCAACGTTTACAATGAGCAGTTCTTC.

Turning to this clone: A read error is the likely source, as a far larger clone sits one nucleotide away. V is TRBV2 and J is TRBJ2-7; 8 nucleotides line up with TRBD2. This CDR3 is built from 13 residues. CDR1 and CDR2 from the germline V gene are SNHLY and FYNNEI. The CDR3 region is CASSAGGAYGQYF. The DNA for the CDR3 is TGTGCCAGCAGTGCGGGAGGGGCCTACGGGCAGTACTTC.

The gene calls are TRBV6-1 and TRBJ1-2; no clear D gene. Trimming cost V 5 bases and J 3 bases, with 13 bases left between them. Germline CDR1 is MNHNS and CDR2 is SASEGT. The CDR3 is made up of 14 amino acids. In nucleotides, the CDR3 is TGTGCCAGCAGTCCCGGGGTGTCTGACTATGGCTACACCTTC. Its translation: CASSPGVSDYGYTF.

V is TRBV28 and J is TRBJ2-1; the match to TRBD2 covers 8 bases. This CDR3 has 15 amino acids. After removal of 7 bases from V and 1 base from J, the junction contained 6 bases not matched to a gene. CDR1 is MDHEN and CDR2 is SYDVKM in the germline V gene. The CDR3 here is CASNLAGQSYNEQFF. The CDR3 DNA follows: TGTGCCAGCAACCTAGCGGGCCAATCCTACAATGAGCAGTTCTTC.

The rearrangement links TRBV4-1 to TRBJ2-1; 7 bases map to TRBD2. Germline loops: CDR1 MGHRA, CDR2 YSYEKL. The V segment lost 3 bases and the J segment 5 bases; nucleotides outside the gene matches: 4. The CDR3 has 14 residues. The CDR3 region has the DNA TGCGCCAGCAGCCAGTCCGGACTAGACAATGAGCAGTTCTTC. Protein: CASSQSGLDNEQFF.

V and J are TRBV7-9 and TRBJ2-1; D is possibly TRBD1 or TRBD2 (5 bases each). CDR3 size: 18 residues. Germline CDR1 reads SEHNR; CDR2 reads FQNEAQ (reference sequence). V gave up 5 bases and J gave up 0 bases, with 20 bases separating them. CDR3 sequence (DNA): TGTGCCAGCAGCCTGGGTCCCGCTCGGGGCAGCTCCTACAATGAGCAGTTCTTC. Translated: CASSLGPARGSSYNEQFF.

The CDR3 region has the DNA TGCAGCGTTGGGACATCCAGGGGATCCGGGGAGCTGTTTTTT. Amino acids: CSVGTSRGSGELFF. This chain uses TRBV29-1 with TRBJ2-2; D might be TRBD1 (6 bases). The CDR3 covers 14 residues. The V gene lost 4 bases and the J gene lost 6 bases, with 15 bases spanning the gap. The germline V gene has CDR1 SQVTM and CDR2 ANQGSEA.

The chain recombines TRBV5-4 with TRBJ1-5; maybe TRBD1 (5 bases). Germline V lookup: CDR1 SGHNT, CDR2 YYREEE (reference sequence). V was shortened by 1 base and J by 4 bases, with 9 bases between the two germline ends. This CDR3 has 14 residues. CDR3 nucleotides: TGTGCCAGCAGCTTGTTCGGGGGAAATCAGCCCCAGCATTTT. Amino acids: CASSLFGGNQPQHF.

There are a few counts of this clone. The V and J genes are TRBV10-1 and TRBJ1-2, with D uncertain. Germline V gene lookup returns CDR1 WNHNN and CDR2 SYGVQD (reference sequence). CDR3 length: 11 amino acids. V lost 3 bases and J lost 4, with 3 bases in between. CDR3 in amino acids: CASSDGYGYTF. CDR3 nucleotide sequence: TGCGCCAGCAGTGACGGCTATGGCTACACCTTC.

The chain combines TRBV7-8 with TRBJ2-2; either TRBD1 or TRBD2 may supply D (7 bases each). Germline assignment: CDR1 SGHVS and CDR2 FQNEAQ. There are 15 residues in the CDR3. Trimming removed 7 bases at V and 7 bases at J, with 19 bases between. The CDR3 bases are TGTGCCAGCATCCCAGGGGGGGATGCGGGCGGGGAGCTGTTTTTT. Translation: CASIPGGDAGGELFF.

This clone was counted a few times. This rearrangement joins TRBV6-5 to TRBJ2-4, with 9 bases aligning to TRBD2. The length of the CDR3 is 15 residues. Germline CDR1 reads MNHEY; CDR2 reads SVGAGI. The J segment lost 3 bases and the V segment lost 6 bases, leaving 6 bases of the junction unmatched. This chain's CDR3 is CASSSPTSGKNIQYF. For the CDR3, the DNA is TGTGCCAGCAGCTCCCCGACTAGCGGCAAAAACATTCAGTACTTC.